This T cell receptor (beta chain) was identified in a study of post-analysis software for immune sequencing data (dated by TCRdb to between 2015 and 2017). General notes on the study: Relapsing-remitting, secondary progressive and progressive-relapsing multiple sclerosis were recorded as disease courses, and subtype annotation was lacking for some patients. A subset of samples was prepared in parallel using single-end sample barcoding, then pooled and co-amplified after Illumina adapter ligation. The patient repertoires were set against about 10 previously published healthy control repertoires from donors whose ages ranged from roughly 6 to 27 years.

The library was generated by PCR. The instrument was an Illumina HiSeq 2500. Unique molecular identifiers were incorporated into TCR beta cDNA libraries to reduce PCR and sequencing biases. Roughly 500,000 cDNA molecules were obtained for every 1 to 10 million input T cells, so each molecule roughly corresponded to one T cell. Patient libraries were prepared and sequenced with the same protocol used for the earlier healthy control dataset. Samples belonging to the same batch were prepared together, multiplexed and sequenced on a shared HiSeq lane. Per the original workflow: Raw barcoded reads were processed with MIGEC, discarding single-read molecular identifier groups before consensus assembly and CDR3 extraction. VDJtools was used for post-analysis of the clonotype tables, and diversity was normalized by down-sampling every dataset to the size of the smallest sample. Repertoire overlap clustering matched CDR3 amino acid but not nucleotide sequences to correct batch-related cross-sample contamination. TCRdb reprocessed the public reads (quality trimming at Q25 with fastp, clone calling with MiXCR) and kept in-frame beta chains. Rows merge per CDR3 protein into single entries with the most common DNA and genes. The authors' filters were not applied to this entry. The sample table lists about 770,000 distinct CDR3 sequences, about 43% of them with a count of one. The leading ten clones occupy 4.9% of the sample.

Broad study findings and their caveats: Significantly higher frequencies in patients than in controls were found for roughly 5 TRBV segments, including TRBV5-6, TRBV5-1 and TRBV20-1. Compared with controls, multiple sclerosis patients had significantly lower normalized Chao1 diversity, a finding suggesting substantial peripheral T-cell clonal expansion. When samples were clustered directly using the F measure, samples prepared in the same batch co-clustered strongly, which prompted a batch-effect correction. The control group was slightly older than the multiple sclerosis patient group.

The germline V gene (reference sequence) provides CDR1 SEHNR and CDR2 FQNEAQ. V is shortened by 1 base, J by 4 bases, and the region joining them spans 13 bases. The CDR3 runs 15 residues from the cysteine to the phenylalanine. The kept DNA is CDR3 alone, 45 bases in frame from the first base. A remark on this clonotype: Its antigen is unknown. No qualities accompany the bases; no much larger clone lies one base away.

To demonstrate the VDJtools post-analysis software, TCR beta repertoires were profiled from the peripheral blood of roughly 12 young patients with multiple sclerosis. The multiple sclerosis patients were children and adolescents between about 6 and 16 years of age. The sample was blood. This sequence originates from a girl aged 10-17 years with multiple sclerosis. The chain is assembled from TRBV7-9 and TRBJ1-2, with the identity of the D gene unclear. The CDR3 is CASSLGPSGIYGYTF. The DNA reads as follows: TGTGCCAGCAGCTTAGGCCCATCAGGAATCTATGGCTACACCTTC.